Listed here is a single TCR beta chain. The target of this receptor is not known. Base quality data are lacking; no much larger clone is found one base away. This sample is drawn from a study of blood T cell repertoires in COVID-19 (TCRdb year 2020). In terms of the full investigation: Collaborator samples came from the United States, Italy and Spain and covered acute and convalescent phases of COVID-19. The prospective study material was composed of cDNA or gDNA derived from T cells, B-cell-depleted T cells, or PBMCs. The samples were drawn from two sources: the first 160 participants of the ongoing ImmuneRACE study, and approximately 1,300 subjects contributed by 6 global collaborators. Deeply sampled blood TCRbeta repertoires from subjects exposed to, actively infected with, or recovered from COVID-19 were included in the dataset. Where available, HLA class I and class II types were taken from metadata supplied by the sample provider and were not determined by assay-based typing. The sample metadata nearly always contained a de-identified subject ID, COVID-19 status, age in years and sex. The repertoires were released in a freely available public database intended as a resource for research on the immune response to SARS-CoV-2. General conclusions and limits of the study: Clinical and demographic metadata were provided uncurated, with the amount varying by source and participant.

In the prospective study, participants were 18 to 89 years old, resided in 24 geographic areas of the United States, and were enrolled through a virtual design. In the prospective study, participants were assigned to cohorts based on the clinical history participants reported in a screening survey and a study questionnaire. Recovered participants in ImmuneRACE Cohort 3 were defined as having two consecutive negative NP/OP PCR tests, clearance from a healthcare professional, or resolution of symptoms. Each participant in the prospective study had whole blood, serum and a nasopharyngeal or oropharyngeal swab collected by mobile phlebotomists. Prospective study participants could optionally give additional blood draws and questionnaires over an approximately 2-month period. Blood samples from the prospective study were shipped frozen or at room temperature prior to DNA extraction. The immunoSEQ Assay, a bias-controlled multiplex PCR, was used to amplify TCRbeta CDR3 regions from genomic DNA. The original methods were these. The number of nucleated cells in each sample was estimated from the amplification of reference gene primers within the assay. Sequence reads were collapsed and filtered to measure the absolute abundance of every unique TCRbeta CDR3 rearrangement. For each sample, productive Simpson clonality was calculated as the square root of Simpson's diversity index over productive rearrangements. TCRdb took this table from immuneACCESS and kept in-frame rearrangements with V and J called. Such tables lack part of the clones; where checked against another copy, unresolved V genes explain under half of the gap, and the rest is unexplained. That table furnishes V, J and clone size, whereas the DNA furnished D and trimming. The sample table shows 190,000 or so clones, and about 83% are seen once. Together, the top ten hold more than 7.5% of the sample.

Counted from cysteine to phenylalanine, this CDR3 has 18 amino acids. The sequence is cut down to CDR3 DNA, 54 bases in frame from base 1. Based on the germline V gene, the CDR1 and CDR2 sequences are KGHSH and LQKENI. For this chain, trimming is 2 bases at the V end and 0 bases at the J end, and the number of junction bases without a gene match is 10. This TCR came from a woman in her thirties who had recovered from COVID-19. Recombination joined TRBV18 with TRBJ2-3; 8 nucleotides in the junction match TRBD2. Sequencing was performed on PBMCs or T cells enriched from blood (not recorded which). The CDR3 reads CASSPVSGRDTSTDTQYF. Here is the DNA: TGTGCCAGCTCACCAGTAAGCGGGAGAGATACTAGCACAGATACGCAGTATTTT.